This T cell receptor (beta chain) is from a study of control samples from healthy donors and cancer patients. Sequencing was performed with immunoSEQ multiplex PCR; in TCRdb, only in-frame clones are kept and a portion is missing. The sample includes about 92,000 clones, roughly four fifths of them seen just once. There are 17 residues in the CDR3. This chain joins TRBV21-1 and TRBJ1-5; TRBD1, the table's D call, was not compared with the DNA. TRBV21-1 is given as a pseudogene. The sequenced sample was blood. This TCR was sampled from a woman aged 60 to 75 in good health. CDR3 bases: TGTGCCAGCAGCAAAGCAGAACTTGACATGCAGTATCAGCCCCAGCATTTT. Translating it yields CASSKAELDMQYQPQHF.